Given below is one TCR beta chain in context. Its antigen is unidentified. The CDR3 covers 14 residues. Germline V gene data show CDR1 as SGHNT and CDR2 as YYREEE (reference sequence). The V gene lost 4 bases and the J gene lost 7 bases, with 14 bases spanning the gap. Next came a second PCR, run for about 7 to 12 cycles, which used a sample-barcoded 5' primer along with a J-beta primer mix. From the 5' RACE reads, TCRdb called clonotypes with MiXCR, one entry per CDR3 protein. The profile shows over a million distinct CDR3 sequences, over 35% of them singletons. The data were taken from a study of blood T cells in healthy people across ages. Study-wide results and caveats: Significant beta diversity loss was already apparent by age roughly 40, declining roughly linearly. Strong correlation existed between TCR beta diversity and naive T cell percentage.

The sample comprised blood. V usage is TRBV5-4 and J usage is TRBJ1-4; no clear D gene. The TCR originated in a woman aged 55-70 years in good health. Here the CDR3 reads CASSHLGFGEKLFF. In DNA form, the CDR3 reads TGTGCCAGCAGCCATTTGGGTTTCGGTGAAAAACTGTTTTTT.